Sequencing of this TCR beta chain was carried out in a study of T cell responses to AZD1222 COVID-19 vaccine. CDR1 SGDLS and CDR2 YYNGEE come from the germline V gene. The germline V and J ends were trimmed by 0 bases and 4 bases, with 14 bases remaining between them. The CDR3 is 15 residues long. Data came from immunoSEQ multiplex PCR; TCRdb stores just in-frame clones and leaves some out. The sample records approximately 94,000 clones, approximately 91% being singletons. The V and J genes are TRBV9 and TRBJ2-7; D perhaps matches TRBD2 (6 bases). This specimen was peripheral blood, taken on day 0 of AZD1222 vaccination. This sequence was found in an adult in good health. DNA of the CDR3: TGTGCCAGCAGCGTAGGAAAGACTAGTTCATACGAGCAGTACTTC. Translated, it gives CASSVGKTSSYEQYF.